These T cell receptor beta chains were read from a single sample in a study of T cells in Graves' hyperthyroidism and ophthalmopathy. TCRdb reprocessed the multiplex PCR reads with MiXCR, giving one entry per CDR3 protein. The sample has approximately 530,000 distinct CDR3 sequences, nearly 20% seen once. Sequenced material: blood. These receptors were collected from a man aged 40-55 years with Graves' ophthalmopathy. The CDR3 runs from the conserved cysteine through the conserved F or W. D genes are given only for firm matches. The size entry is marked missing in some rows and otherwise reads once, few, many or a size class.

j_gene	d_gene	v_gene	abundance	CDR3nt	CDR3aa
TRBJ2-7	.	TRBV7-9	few	TGTGCCAGCAGTTCAACTATTCAATCCGAGCAGTACTTC	CASSSTIQSEQYF
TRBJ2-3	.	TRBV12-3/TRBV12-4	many	TGTGCCAGCAGCCAGGACCATTCCACAGATACGCAGTATTTT	CASSQDHSTDTQYF
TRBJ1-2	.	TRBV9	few	.	CASSVGTGNYGYIF
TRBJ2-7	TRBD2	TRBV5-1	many	TGCGCCAGCAGAAGCGGGAGCGGTGAGCAGTACTTC	CASRSGSGEQYF
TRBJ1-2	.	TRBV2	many	TGTGCCAGCAGTGAAGAGATCCAAGGGTCTGGCTACACCTTC	CASSEEIQGSGYTF
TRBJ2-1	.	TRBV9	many	TGTGCCAGCAGCGTAGGGGGGCTCGGCTCCTACAATGAGCAGTTCTTC	CASSVGGLGSYNEQFF
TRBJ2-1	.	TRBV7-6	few	TGTGCCAGCAGCGCTGGAGGGAATGAGCAGTTCTTC	CASSAGGNEQFF
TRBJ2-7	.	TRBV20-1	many	TGCAGTGCTAGATCTGATGGGAGCGAGCAGTACTTC	CSARSDGSEQYF
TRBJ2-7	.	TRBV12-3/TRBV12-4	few	TGTGCCAGCAGTTTTTCTAGTGGGGGCGAGCAGTACTTC	CASSFSSGGEQYF
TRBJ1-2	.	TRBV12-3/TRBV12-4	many	TGTGCCAGTAGATTGGTCGGGGGCTATGGCTACACCTTC	CASRLVGGYGYTF
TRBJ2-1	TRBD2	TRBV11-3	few	TGTGCCAGCAGCCAGATGGGATGGGTTTGGGCGGGAGGCTCCTACAATGAGCAGTTCTTC	CASSQMGWVWAGGSYNEQFF
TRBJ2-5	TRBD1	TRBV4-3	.	TGCGCCAGCAGCCGGGGGACAGGGCGAGAGACCCAGTACTTC	CASSRGTGRETQYF
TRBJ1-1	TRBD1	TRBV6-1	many	TGTGCCAGCAGTGAAGTTGCAGGGGGTCATGAAGCTTTCTTT	CASSEVAGGHEAFF
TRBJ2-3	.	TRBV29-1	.	TGCAGCGTTGGGGAGTCAGATACGCAGTATTTT	CSVGESDTQYF
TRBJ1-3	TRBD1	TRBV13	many	TGTGCCAGCAGCCATGCAGGGGGGCCGGACACCATATATTTT	CASSHAGGPDTIYF
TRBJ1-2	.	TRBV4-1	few	TGCGCCAGCAGCCAAGATCTCCGGGGCCCGGGGGGCTATGGCTACACCTTC	CASSQDLRGPGGYGYTF
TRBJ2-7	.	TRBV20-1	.	TGCAGTGCGGTCCCCGATATCTACGAGCAGTACTTC	CSAVPDIYEQYF
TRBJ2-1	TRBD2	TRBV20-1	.	TGCAGTGCTAGAACTAGCGGTAGGTCCAATGAGCAGTTCTTC	CSARTSGRSNEQFF
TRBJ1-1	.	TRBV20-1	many	TGCAGTGCTAGGGTCAGGAACACTGAAGCTTTCTTT	CSARVRNTEAFF
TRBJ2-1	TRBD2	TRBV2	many	TGTGCCAGCAGTGAAGTAGCGGGTGGTGGCGGGGACAATGAGCAGTTCTTC	CASSEVAGGGGDNEQFF
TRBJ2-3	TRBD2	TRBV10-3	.	TGTGCCATCAGTGAAGCGGGGGGGGGGGATACGCAGTATTTT	CAISEAGGGDTQYF
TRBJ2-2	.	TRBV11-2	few	TGTGCCAGCAGCTTAGTAGTTAGCAGAGTCGAACACGGCGGGGAGCTGTTTTTT	CASSLVVSRVEHGGELFF
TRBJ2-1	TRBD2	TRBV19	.	TGTGCCAGTAGTTTAGGAGGATTCGGGAGGGCCCGTATGGACTATGGCGATGAGCAGTTCTTC	CASSLGGFGRARMDYGDEQFF
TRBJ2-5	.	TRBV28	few	TGTGCCAGCAGTTTAATGGGGGGCTGGAGCCAAGAGACCCAGTACTTC	CASSLMGGWSQETQYF
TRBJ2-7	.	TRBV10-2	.	TGCGCCAGCAGAACTAGAGAGGCCTACGAGCAGTACTTC	CASRTREAYEQYF